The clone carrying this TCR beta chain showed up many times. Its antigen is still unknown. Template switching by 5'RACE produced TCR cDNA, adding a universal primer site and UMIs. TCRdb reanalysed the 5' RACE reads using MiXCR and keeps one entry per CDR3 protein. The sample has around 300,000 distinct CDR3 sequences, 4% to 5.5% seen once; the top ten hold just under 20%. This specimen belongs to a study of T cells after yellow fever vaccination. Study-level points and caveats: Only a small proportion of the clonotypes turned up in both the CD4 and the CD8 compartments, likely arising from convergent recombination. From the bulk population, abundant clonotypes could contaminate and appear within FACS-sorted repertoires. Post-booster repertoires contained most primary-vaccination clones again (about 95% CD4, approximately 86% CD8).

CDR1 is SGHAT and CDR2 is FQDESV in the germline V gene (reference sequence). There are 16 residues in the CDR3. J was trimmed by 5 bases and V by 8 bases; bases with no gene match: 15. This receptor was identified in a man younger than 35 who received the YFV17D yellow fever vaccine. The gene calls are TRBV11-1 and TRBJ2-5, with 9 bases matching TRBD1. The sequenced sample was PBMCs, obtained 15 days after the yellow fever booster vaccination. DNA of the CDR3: TGTGCCAGCTCAGAGTGGGGGACAGGGATGAAGGAGACCCAGTACTTC. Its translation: CASSEWGTGMKETQYF.